Below are 11 T cell receptor beta chains sequenced from a single sample in a study of blood T cells in healthy people across ages. A sample-barcoded 5' primer and a J-beta primer mix were used in a second PCR of roughly 6 to 11 cycles. TCRdb called the 5' RACE reads again in MiXCR, with one record for every CDR3 protein. The repertoire holds 850,000 or so distinct CDR3 sequences, with more than 25% as singletons. Sequences were obtained from blood. These receptors were collected from a woman older than 75 in good health.

The chain links TRBV5-1 to TRBJ1-2, with 8 bases aligning to TRBD1. V was clipped by 5 bases and J by 9 bases; unmatched bases: 6. From germline, CDR1 is SGHRS and CDR2 YFSETQ. The CDR3 sequence is 12 residues long. The CDR3 region is CASSKDRVSYTF. DNA of the CDR3: TGCGCCAGCAGTAAGGACAGGGTGAGCTACACCTTC.

This clonotype was seen repeatedly, ten times or more. The chain has TRBV12-3 or TRBV12-4 and TRBJ2-1; a weak D match, TRBD1 (5 bases). Trimming pared 2 bases from V and 10 bases from J, leaving 21 bases between. The CDR3 sequence is 16 residues long. The CDR3 sequence is CASSLSGSTPIGEQFF. Written as DNA, the CDR3 is TGTGCCAGCAGTTTATCAGGGTCCACCCCAATAGGGGAGCAGTTCTTC.

Regarding this clonotype: One end of the junction is discordant with germline, which a read error may explain. CDR3 sequence (DNA): TGTGCCAACAGCAGGGACAGGGGGAAGGATGGGGCCAACGTCCTGACTTTC. Its protein product is CANSRDRGKDGANVLTF. The chain employs TRBV3-1 and TRBJ2-6; 11 positions agree with TRBD1. Germline V CDR1 and CDR2: LGHDT, YNNKEL (reference sequence). CDR3 size: 17 residues.

This clonotype was recorded at least ten times. V usage is TRBV20-1 and J usage is TRBJ1-2; 10 nucleotides agree with TRBD1. Germline loops: CDR1 DFQATT, CDR2 SNEGSKA (reference sequence). The length of the CDR3 is 15 residues. V was clipped by 6 bases and J by 5 bases; unmatched bases: 12. The DNA for the CDR3 is TGCAGTGCCTCTGCGGGACAGGGGTCCCTTTATGGCTACACCTTC. It encodes CSASAGQGSLYGYTF.

There are a few counts of this clonotype. The V gene is TRBV12-3 or TRBV12-4, the J gene TRBJ2-2; D is ambiguous. V dropped 7 bases and J dropped 4 bases, with 10 bases sitting between them. The CDR3 spans 13 residues. The CDR3 DNA follows: TGTGCCAGCACCCCTGGTCCCACCGGGGAGCTGTTTTTT. Its protein is CASTPGPTGELFF.

This clonotype occurred many times. The chain couples TRBV28 to TRBJ2-1, with 7 nucleotides matching TRBD1. Germline V gene data show CDR1 as MDHEN and CDR2 as SYDVKM. Trimming at V came to 4 bases and at J to 2 bases, leaving 5 bases not matched to a gene. The length of the CDR3 is 15 residues. As DNA, the CDR3 is TGTGCCAGCAGTTCTCCTAGGGGGCCCTACAATGAGCAGTTCTTC. Protein sequence: CASSSPRGPYNEQFF.

The chain links TRBV4-3 to TRBJ1-1; 7 nucleotides line up with TRBD1. V gave up 7 bases and J gave up 0 bases; unmatched junction bases: 5. This CDR3 contains 14 residues. CDR1 LGHNA and CDR2 YSLEER come from the germline V gene. The CDR3 here is CASKPGTVNTEAFF. The CDR3 bases are TGCGCCAGCAAACCCGGGACAGTGAACACTGAAGCTTTCTTT.

This clonotype was recorded many times. The chain recombines TRBV12-3 or TRBV12-4 with TRBJ2-5; 11 bases fit TRBD1. Trimming at V came to 6 bases and at J to 9 bases, leaving 15 bases not matched to a gene. The CDR3 sequence is 16 residues long. The CDR3 DNA reads TGTGCCAGCAGCCCCCCCCGGACAGGGGGCAAGTCGGCCCAGTACTTC. Protein product: CASSPPRTGGKSAQYF.

This clonotype was counted at least ten times. The CDR3 coding sequence is TGCAGTGCTAGAGTCGGAGGGGAGGGAGATACGCAGTATTTT. Protein product: CSARVGGEGDTQYF. V is TRBV20-1 and J is TRBJ2-3; 7 bases fit TRBD2. V trimming: 1 base; J trimming: 5 bases; junction bases outside the gene matches: 6. This CDR3 contains 14 residues. Germline lookup yields CDR1 DFQATT and CDR2 SNEGSKA (reference sequence).

There are many counts of this clonotype. The DNA for the CDR3 is TGTGCCAGCAGCCAAGCCACCGGGTCCTCCACCTTC. Translating it yields CASSQATGSSTF. The chain is built from TRBV3-1 and TRBJ1-2; D gene unclear. This CDR3 spans 12 amino acids. Trimming cost V 1 base and J 13 bases, with 13 bases left between them. Per germline, CDR1 LGHDT and CDR2 YNNKEL (reference sequence).

The rearrangement uses TRBV18 and TRBJ2-3; D is ambiguous. The CDR3 extends over 14 amino acids. Germline CDR1 is KGHSH and CDR2 is LQKENI. The V end lost 3 bases, the J end lost 2 bases, and 9 bases lay between the germline ends. In DNA, the CDR3 is TGTGCCAGCTCACCTGTGTCCCTCACAGATACGCAGTATTTT. It yields the protein CASSPVSLTDTQYF.